The next 6 T cell receptor beta chains were all read from a single sample in a study of blood T cell repertoires in COVID-19. Assay: immunoSEQ multiplex PCR; the TCRdb copy retains only in-frame clones and omits some. The table has fewer than 350,000 clones, approximately 90% seen once. Sample: PBMCs or T cells enriched from blood (not recorded which). The source is a man in his forties who had been exposed to COVID-19.

The V gene is TRBV4-1, the J gene TRBJ2-2; TRBD1 is a possible D gene (5 bases). The CDR3 is 14 amino acids. V gave up 6 bases and J gave up 0 bases, with 8 bases separating them. Germline CDR1 and CDR2: MGHRA and YSYEKL. The chain's CDR3 is CASRQTANTGELFF. CDR3 nucleotide sequence: TGCGCCAGCAGGCAGACAGCGAACACCGGGGAGCTGTTTTTT.

V usage is TRBV4-1 and J usage is TRBJ2-7, with 10 nucleotides matching TRBD2. This CDR3 is built from 15 residues. Per germline, CDR1 MGHRA and CDR2 YSYEKL. The junction had 6 bases not matched to a gene; V was cut back by 1 base and J by 6 bases. The DNA of the CDR3 is TGCGCCAGCAGCCAAGGGGCTAGCGGGAGAGCCGAGCAGTACTTC. Protein product: CASSQGASGRAEQYF.

The chain is built from TRBV5-5 and TRBJ1-4; no firm D call. Per the germline V gene, CDR1 is SGHKS and CDR2 is YYEKEE (reference sequence). Trimming cost V 1 base and J 6 bases, with 10 bases left between them. The CDR3 has 14 amino acids. The CDR3 loop reads CASSLRGADEKLFF. CDR3 DNA sequence: TGTGCCAGCAGCTTGAGAGGAGCGGATGAAAAACTGTTTTTT. The full variable domain, with the rest looked up from reference TRBV5-5 and TRBJ1-4, is DAGVTQSPTHLIKTRGQQVTLRCSPISGHKSVSWYQQVLGQGPQFIFQYYEKEERGRGNFPDRFSARQFPNYSSELNVNALLLGDSALYLCASSLRGADEKLFFGSGTQLSVL.

This chain joins TRBV10-1 and TRBJ2-1, with D possibly matching TRBD2 (6 bases). Looked up from germline, CDR1 is WNHNN and CDR2 is SYGVQD (reference sequence). The V end lost 2 bases, the J end lost 5 bases, and 13 bases lay between the germline ends. There are 15 residues in the CDR3. The CDR3 loop reads CASSETVAEDNEQFF. Here the CDR3 DNA reads TGCGCCAGCAGTGAGACGGTAGCGGAAGACAATGAGCAGTTCTTC.

The chain joins TRBV7-2 to TRBJ2-3; tentative D call: TRBD2 (5 bases). Germline V CDR1 and CDR2: SGHTA, FQGNSA. Trimming removed 5 bases from V and 2 bases from J, with 11 bases in between. The CDR3 spans 14 residues. Here the CDR3 reads CASSGLGPTDTQYF. DNA for the CDR3: TGTGCCAGCAGCGGACTTGGACCCACAGATACGCAGTATTTT.

The chain couples TRBV5-4 to TRBJ2-4; possibly TRBD1 for D (6 bases). This CDR3 is built from 16 residues. V was trimmed by 3 bases and J by 5 bases, leaving 18 bases between them. CDR1 SGHNT and CDR2 YYREEE come from the germline V gene (reference sequence). The CDR3 here is CASSSPQGIGQNIQYF. The CDR3 DNA sequence: TGTGCCAGCAGCTCACCTCAGGGGATAGGTCAAAACATTCAGTACTTC.